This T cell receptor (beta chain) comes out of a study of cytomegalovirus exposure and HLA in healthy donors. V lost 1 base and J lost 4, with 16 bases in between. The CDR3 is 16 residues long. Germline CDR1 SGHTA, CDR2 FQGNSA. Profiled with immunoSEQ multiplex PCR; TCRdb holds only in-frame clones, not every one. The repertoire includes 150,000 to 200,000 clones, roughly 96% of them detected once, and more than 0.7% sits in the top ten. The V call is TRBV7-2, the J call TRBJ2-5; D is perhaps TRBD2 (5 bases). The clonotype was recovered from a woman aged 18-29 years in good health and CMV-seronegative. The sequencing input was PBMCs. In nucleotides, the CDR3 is TGTGCCAGCAGCTTAGTTGGCGGGCAAACTGGAGAGACCCAGTACTTC. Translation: CASSLVGGQTGETQYF. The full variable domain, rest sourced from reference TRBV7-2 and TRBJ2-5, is GAGVSQSPSNKVTEKGKDVELRCDPISGHTALYWYRQSLGQGLEFLIYFQGNSAPDKSGLPSDRFSAERTGGSVSTLTIQRTQQEDSAVYLCASSLVGGQTGETQYFGPGTRLLVL.